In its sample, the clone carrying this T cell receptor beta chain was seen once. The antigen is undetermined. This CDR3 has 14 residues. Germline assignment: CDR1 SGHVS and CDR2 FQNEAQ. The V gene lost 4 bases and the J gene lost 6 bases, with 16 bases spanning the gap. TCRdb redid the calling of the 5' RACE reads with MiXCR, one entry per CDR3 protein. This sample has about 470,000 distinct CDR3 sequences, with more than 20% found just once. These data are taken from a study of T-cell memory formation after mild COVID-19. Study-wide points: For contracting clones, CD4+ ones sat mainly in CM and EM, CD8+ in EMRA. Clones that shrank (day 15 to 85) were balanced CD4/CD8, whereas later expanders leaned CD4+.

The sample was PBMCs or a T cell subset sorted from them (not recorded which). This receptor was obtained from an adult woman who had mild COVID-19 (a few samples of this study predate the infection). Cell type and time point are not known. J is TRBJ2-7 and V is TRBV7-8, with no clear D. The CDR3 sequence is CASSSPLSYGEQYF. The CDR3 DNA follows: TGTGCCAGCAGCTCCCCTTTGAGTTACGGCGAGCAGTACTTC.